This TCR beta chain was documented in a study of cytomegalovirus exposure and HLA in healthy donors. At the level of the study: An early release of data contained about 85 million unique TCRs, which came from HLA-typed donors.

The CDR3 is 15 residues long. V was clipped by 1 base and J by 4 bases; unmatched bases: 6. Germline assignment: CDR1 MGHRA and CDR2 YSYEKL. PCR amplification relied on 60 Vbeta primers (plus 13 Jbeta primers). The data were produced by immunoSEQ multiplex PCR, yet TCRdb's version contains in-frame clones alone and is incomplete. The sample contains over 200,000 clones, approximately 90% of which appear only once. Details on this clone: Its antigen is not known.

Study outcomes and limitations: Common viral pathogens seemed, in a later analysis, to connect with several of the most significant clusters. The authors later linked a missense DCLRE1C variant to TCR beta V- and J-gene trimming.

The receptor comes from a woman in her late teens or twenties in good health and CMV-seronegative. The V and J genes are TRBV4-1 and TRBJ1-2, with 7 nucleotides matching TRBD1. Source material: PBMCs. The CDR3 sequence is CASSQGRGRLYGYTF. The CDR3 DNA reads as TGCGCCAGCAGCCAAGGTAGGGGGCGCCTCTATGGCTACACCTTC.